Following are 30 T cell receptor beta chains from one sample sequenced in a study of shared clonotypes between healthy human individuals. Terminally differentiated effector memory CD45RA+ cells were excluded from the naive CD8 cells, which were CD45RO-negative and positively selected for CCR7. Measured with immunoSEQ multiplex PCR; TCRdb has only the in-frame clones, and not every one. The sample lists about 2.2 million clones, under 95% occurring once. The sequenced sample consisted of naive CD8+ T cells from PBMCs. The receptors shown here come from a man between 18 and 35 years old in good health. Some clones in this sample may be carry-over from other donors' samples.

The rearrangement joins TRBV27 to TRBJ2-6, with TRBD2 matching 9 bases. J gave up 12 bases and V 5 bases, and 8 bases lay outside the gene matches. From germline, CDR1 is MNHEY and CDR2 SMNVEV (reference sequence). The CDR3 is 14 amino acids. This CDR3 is CASSPGTSPRVLTF. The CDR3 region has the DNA TGTGCCAGCAGTCCTGGGACTAGCCCCCGCGTCCTGACTTTC. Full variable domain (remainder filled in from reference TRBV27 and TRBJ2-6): EAQVTQNPRYLITVTGKKLTVTCSQNMNHEYMSWYRQDPGLGLRQIYYSMNVEVTDKGDVPEGYKVSRKEKRNFPLILESPSPNQTSLYFCASSPGTSPRVLTFGAGSRLTVL.

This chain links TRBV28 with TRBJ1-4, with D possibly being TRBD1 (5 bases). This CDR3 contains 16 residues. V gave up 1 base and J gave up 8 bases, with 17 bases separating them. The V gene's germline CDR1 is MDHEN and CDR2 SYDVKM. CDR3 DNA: TGTGCCAGCAGTTTATCATGGGCCGCACGGGGGGAAAAACTGTTTTTT. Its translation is CASSLSWAARGEKLFF.

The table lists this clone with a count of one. This CDR3 reads CASSWGLAGTYEQYF. The CDR3 bases are TGTGCCAGCAGCTGGGGACTAGCGGGGACCTACGAGCAGTACTTC. This chain joins TRBV5-4 and TRBJ2-7; 13 positions match TRBD2. V shed 3 bases and J 2 bases; nucleotides not matched to a gene: 2. CDR3 size: 15 residues. CDR1 and CDR2 from the germline V gene are SGHNT and YYREEE (reference sequence).

The CDR3 region has the DNA TGTGCCAGTCGTAGGGGCCGGCATGAAAAACTGTTTTTT. It codes for CASRRGRHEKLFF. The chain is built from TRBV19 and TRBJ1-4; D is perhaps TRBD1 (5 bases). CDR1 and CDR2 from the germline V gene are LNHDA and SQIVND (reference sequence). The CDR3 is made up of 13 amino acids. V lost 8 bases and J lost 6, with 13 bases in between.

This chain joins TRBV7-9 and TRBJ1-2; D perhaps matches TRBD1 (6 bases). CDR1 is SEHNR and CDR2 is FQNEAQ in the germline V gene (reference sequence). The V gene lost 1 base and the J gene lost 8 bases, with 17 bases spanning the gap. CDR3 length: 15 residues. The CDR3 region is CASSLGDTALGGYTF. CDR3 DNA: TGTGCCAGCAGCTTAGGGGACACCGCCCTTGGAGGCTACACCTTC.

CDR3 protein: CASRGIQLDTDTQYF. In nucleotides, the CDR3 is TGTGCCAGCAGGGGCATCCAACTTGACACAGATACGCAGTATTTT. The rearrangement joins TRBV7-9 to TRBJ2-3; D is undetermined. Trimming left V 6 bases short and J 2 bases short, with 15 bases between. This CDR3 is 15 amino acids long. Looked up from germline, CDR1 is SEHNR and CDR2 is FQNEAQ (reference sequence).

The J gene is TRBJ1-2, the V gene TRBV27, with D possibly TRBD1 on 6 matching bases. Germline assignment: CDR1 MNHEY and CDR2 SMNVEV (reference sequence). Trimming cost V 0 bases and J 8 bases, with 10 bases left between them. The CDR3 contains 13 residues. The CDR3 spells CASSLSRGVGYTF. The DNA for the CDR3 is TGTGCCAGCAGTTTATCGAGGGGGGTAGGCTACACCTTC.

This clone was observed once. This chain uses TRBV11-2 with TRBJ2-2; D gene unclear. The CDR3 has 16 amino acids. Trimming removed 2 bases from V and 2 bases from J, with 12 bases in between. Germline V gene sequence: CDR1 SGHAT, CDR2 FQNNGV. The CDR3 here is CASSLLWADNTGELFF. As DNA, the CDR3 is TGTGCCAGCAGCTTACTCTGGGCAGATAACACCGGGGAGCTGTTTTTT.

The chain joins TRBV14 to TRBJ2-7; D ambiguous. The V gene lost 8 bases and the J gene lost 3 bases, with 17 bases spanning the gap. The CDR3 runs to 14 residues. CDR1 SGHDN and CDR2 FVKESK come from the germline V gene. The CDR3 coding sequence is TGTGCCAGCCTCCCTAGTCATAAAAGCTACGAGCAGTACTTC. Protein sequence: CASLPSHKSYEQYF.

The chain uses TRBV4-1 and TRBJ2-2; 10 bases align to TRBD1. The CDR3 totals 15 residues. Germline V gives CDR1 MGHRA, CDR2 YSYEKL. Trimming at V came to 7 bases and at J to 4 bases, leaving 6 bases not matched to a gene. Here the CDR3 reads CASTRGTGATGELFF. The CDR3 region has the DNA TGCGCCAGCACCAGGGGGACAGGGGCCACCGGGGAGCTGTTTTTT.

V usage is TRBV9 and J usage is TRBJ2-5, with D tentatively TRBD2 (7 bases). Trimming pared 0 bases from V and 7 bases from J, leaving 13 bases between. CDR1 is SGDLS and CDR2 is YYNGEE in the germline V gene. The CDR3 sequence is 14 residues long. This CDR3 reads CASSVEGGFGTQYF. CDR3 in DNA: TGTGCCAGCAGCGTAGAGGGGGGGTTTGGGACCCAGTACTTC.

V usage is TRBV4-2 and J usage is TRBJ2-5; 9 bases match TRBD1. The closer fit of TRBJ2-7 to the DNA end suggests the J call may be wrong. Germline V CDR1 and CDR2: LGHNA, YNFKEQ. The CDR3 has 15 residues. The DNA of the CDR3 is TGTGCCAGCAGCCATGAAGGGACAGGGACCTACGAGCAGTACTTC. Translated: CASSHEGTGTYEQYF.

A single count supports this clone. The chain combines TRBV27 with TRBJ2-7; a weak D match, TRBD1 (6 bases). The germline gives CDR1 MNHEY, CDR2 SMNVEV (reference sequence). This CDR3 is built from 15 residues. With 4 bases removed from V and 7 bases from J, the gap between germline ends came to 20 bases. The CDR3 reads CASSSLSGHLGEQYF. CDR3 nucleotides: TGTGCCAGCAGTTCACTTTCGGGACACCTGGGAGAGCAGTACTTC.

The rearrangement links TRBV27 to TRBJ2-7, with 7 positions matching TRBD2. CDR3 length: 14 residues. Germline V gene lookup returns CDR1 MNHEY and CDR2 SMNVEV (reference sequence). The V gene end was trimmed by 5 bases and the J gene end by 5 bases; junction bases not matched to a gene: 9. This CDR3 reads CASSPRAGADEQYF. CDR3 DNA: TGTGCCAGCAGTCCGCGGGCGGGAGCGGACGAGCAGTACTTC.

CDR3 residues: CASSARDRPNYGYTF. DNA for the CDR3: TGTGCCAGCAGCGCCCGGGACAGACCTAACTATGGCTACACCTTC. The chain links TRBV9 to TRBJ1-2, with 7 nucleotides matching TRBD1. The CDR3 sequence is 15 residues long. V was clipped by 3 bases and J by 0 bases; unmatched bases: 5. Per germline, CDR1 SGDLS and CDR2 YYNGEE.

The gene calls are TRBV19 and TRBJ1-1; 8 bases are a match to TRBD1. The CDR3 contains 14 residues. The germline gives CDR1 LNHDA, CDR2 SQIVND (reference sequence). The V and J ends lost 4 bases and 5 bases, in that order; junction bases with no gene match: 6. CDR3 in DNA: TGTGCCAGTAGTACGGGACAGGCTTGGACTGAAGCTTTCTTT. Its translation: CASSTGQAWTEAFF.

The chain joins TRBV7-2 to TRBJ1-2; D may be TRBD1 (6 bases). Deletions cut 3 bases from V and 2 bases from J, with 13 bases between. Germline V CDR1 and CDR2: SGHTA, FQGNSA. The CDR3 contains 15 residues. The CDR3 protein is CASSFRPTGNYGYTF. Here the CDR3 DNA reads TGTGCCAGCAGCTTTCGGCCTACAGGGAACTATGGCTACACCTTC.

For the CDR3, the DNA is TGTGCCAGCAGATCCCTCGCCGGGACAGGGGAACTCCACGAGCAGTACTTC. It encodes CASRSLAGTGELHEQYF. The rearrangement links TRBV28 to TRBJ2-5; 10 bases map to TRBD1. The DNA end is more similar to TRBJ2-7, so the J call may be wrong. This CDR3 is built from 17 residues. Germline V gives CDR1 MDHEN, CDR2 SYDVKM.

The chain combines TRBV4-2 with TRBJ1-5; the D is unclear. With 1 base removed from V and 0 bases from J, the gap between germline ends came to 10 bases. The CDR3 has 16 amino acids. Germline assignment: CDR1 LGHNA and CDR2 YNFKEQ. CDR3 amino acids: CASSQGLVHSNQPQHF. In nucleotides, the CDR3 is TGTGCCAGCAGCCAAGGGTTGGTTCATAGCAATCAGCCCCAGCATTTT.

The CDR3 region is CASSTQDRGLTDTQYF. As DNA, the CDR3 is TGTGCCAGCAGCACCCAAGACAGGGGGCTTACAGATACGCAGTATTTT. The chain links TRBV7-2 to TRBJ2-3, with 10 bases aligning to TRBD1. CDR1 and CDR2 from the germline V gene are SGHTA and FQGNSA. V shed 5 bases and J 3 bases; nucleotides not matched to a gene: 8. CDR3 length: 16 residues.

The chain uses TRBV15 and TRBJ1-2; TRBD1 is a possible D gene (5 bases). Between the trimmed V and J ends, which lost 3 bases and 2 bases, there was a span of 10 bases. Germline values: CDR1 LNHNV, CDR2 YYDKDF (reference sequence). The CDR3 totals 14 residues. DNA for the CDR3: TGTGCCACCAGCAGTGGGGGGTACAACTATGGCTACACCTTC. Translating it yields CATSSGGYNYGYTF.

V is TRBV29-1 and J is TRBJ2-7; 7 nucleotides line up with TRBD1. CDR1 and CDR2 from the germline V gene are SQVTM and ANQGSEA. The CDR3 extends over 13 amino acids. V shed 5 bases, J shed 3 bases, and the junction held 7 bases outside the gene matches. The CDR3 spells CSVKTGLNYEQYF. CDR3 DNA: TGCAGCGTTAAGACAGGGCTTAACTACGAGCAGTACTTC.

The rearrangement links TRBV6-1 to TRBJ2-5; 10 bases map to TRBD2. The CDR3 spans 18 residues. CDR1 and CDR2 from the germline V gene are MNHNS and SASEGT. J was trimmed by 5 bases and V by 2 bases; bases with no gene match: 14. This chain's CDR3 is CASSESALTSGRGETQYF. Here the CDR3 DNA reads TGTGCCAGCAGTGAATCTGCATTGACTAGCGGGCGGGGGGAGACCCAGTACTTC.

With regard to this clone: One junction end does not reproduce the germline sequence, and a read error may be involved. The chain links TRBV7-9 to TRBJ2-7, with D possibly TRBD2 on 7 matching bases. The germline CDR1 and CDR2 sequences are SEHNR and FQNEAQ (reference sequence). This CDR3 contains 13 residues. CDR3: CASTLIQGGEQYF. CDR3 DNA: TGTGCCAGCACCTTAATACAGGGAGGGGAGCAGTACTTC.

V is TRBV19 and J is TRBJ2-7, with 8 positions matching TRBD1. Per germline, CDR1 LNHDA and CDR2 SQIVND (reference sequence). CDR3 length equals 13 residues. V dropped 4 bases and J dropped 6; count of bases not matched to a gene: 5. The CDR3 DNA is TGTGCCAGTAGTAAACGGACAGGGATCGAGCAGTACTTC. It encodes CASSKRTGIEQYF.

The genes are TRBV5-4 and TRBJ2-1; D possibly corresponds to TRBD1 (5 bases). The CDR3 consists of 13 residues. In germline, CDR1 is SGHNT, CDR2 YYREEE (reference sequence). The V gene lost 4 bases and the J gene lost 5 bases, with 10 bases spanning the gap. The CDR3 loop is CASSTKGDNEQFF. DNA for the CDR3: TGTGCCAGCAGCACAAAAGGGGACAATGAGCAGTTCTTC.

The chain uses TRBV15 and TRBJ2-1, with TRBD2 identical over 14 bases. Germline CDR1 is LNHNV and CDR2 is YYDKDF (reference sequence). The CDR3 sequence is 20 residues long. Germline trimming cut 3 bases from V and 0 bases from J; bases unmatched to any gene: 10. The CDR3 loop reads CATSRRRTSGRLSSYNEQFF. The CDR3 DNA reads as TGTGCCACCAGCAGGAGGAGGACTAGCGGGAGGTTAAGCTCCTACAATGAGCAGTTCTTC.

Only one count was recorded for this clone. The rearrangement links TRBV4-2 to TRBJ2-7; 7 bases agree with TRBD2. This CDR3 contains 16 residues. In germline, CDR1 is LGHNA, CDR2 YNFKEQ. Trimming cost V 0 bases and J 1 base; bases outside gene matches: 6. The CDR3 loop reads CASSQEASGISYEQYF. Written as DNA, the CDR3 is TGTGCCAGCAGCCAAGAGGCTAGCGGAATTTCCTACGAGCAGTACTTC.

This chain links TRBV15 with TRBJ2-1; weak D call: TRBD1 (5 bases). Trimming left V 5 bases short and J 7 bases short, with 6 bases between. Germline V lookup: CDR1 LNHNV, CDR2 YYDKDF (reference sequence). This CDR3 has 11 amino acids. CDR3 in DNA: TGTGCCACCAGCCACAGGAATGAGCAGTTCTTC. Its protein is CATSHRNEQFF.

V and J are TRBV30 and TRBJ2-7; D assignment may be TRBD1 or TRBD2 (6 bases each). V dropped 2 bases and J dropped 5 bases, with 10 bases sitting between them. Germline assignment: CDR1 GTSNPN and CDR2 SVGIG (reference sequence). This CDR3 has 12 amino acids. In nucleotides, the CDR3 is TGTGCCTGGAGTCTGGGGGGCCACGAGCAGTACTTC. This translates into CAWSLGGHEQYF.